A single sample gave rise to the 16 T cell receptor beta chains below, sequenced in a study of T cell responses to AZD1222 COVID-19 vaccine. Repertoires were generated with immunoSEQ multiplex PCR, while TCRdb's copy carries only in-frame clones and drops some. The sample shows tens of thousands of clones, 70% to 90% of them seen only once. The specimen comprised peripheral blood, sampled 28 days after the second AZD1222 dose. The receptors shown here come from an adult who received the AZD1222 COVID-19 vaccine.

This clone turned up a few times. V gene TRBV10-3 combines with J gene TRBJ2-5; maybe TRBD2 (5 bases). The CDR3 spans 13 residues. Germline CDR1 ENHRY, CDR2 SYGVKD. Trimming removed 7 bases at V and 5 bases at J, with 14 bases between. The CDR3 sequence is CAITGSLSETQYF. The CDR3, as DNA: TGTGCCATCACGGGGTCCCTTTCTGAGACCCAGTACTTC.

The V call is TRBV5-4, the J call TRBJ1-2; D unclear. This CDR3 spans 13 amino acids. Trimming cost V 0 bases and J 8 bases, with 11 bases left between them. CDR1 and CDR2 (germline): SGHNT, YYREEE (reference sequence). CDR3 sequence (DNA): TGTGCCAGCAGCTTGGTCCAATACTCGGGCTACACCTTC. Protein: CASSLVQYSGYTF.

This chain uses TRBV3-1 (or the pseudogene TRBV3-2) with TRBJ1-1; D gene ambiguous. V gave up 5 bases and J gave up 0 bases, with 4 bases separating them. The V gene's germline CDR1 is LGHDT and CDR2 YNNKEL (reference sequence). The CDR3 spans 12 residues. CDR3 DNA: TGTGCCAGCAGCACCATGAACACTGAAGCTTTCTTT. Translation: CASSTMNTEAFF.

CDR3: CAWTGDLDQETQYF. The DNA for the CDR3 is TGTGCCTGGACAGGGGATTTAGACCAAGAGACCCAGTACTTC. The V call is TRBV30, the J call TRBJ2-5; maybe TRBD1 (6 bases). Trimming cost V 4 bases and J 0 bases, with 12 bases left between them. The CDR3 covers 14 residues. The V gene's germline CDR1 is GTSNPN and CDR2 SVGIG (reference sequence).

The rearrangement uses TRBV4-2 and TRBJ1-1; a possible D gene is TRBD1 (6 bases). V lost 0 bases, J lost 0 bases, and 11 bases lay in between. The CDR3 contains 16 residues. Germline V lookup: CDR1 LGHNA, CDR2 YNFKEQ. CDR3: CASSQEVGQLNTEAFF. CDR3 DNA sequence: TGTGCCAGCAGCCAAGAAGTTGGACAGCTGAACACTGAAGCTTTCTTT.

This chain connects TRBV4-2 to TRBJ2-5, with 14 nucleotides matching TRBD2. V was pared by 2 bases and J by 5 bases, with 4 bases of the junction left unmatched. The CDR3 has 16 amino acids. CDR1 and CDR2 (germline): LGHNA, YNFKEQ. The CDR3 sequence is CASSQPGLAGDETQYF. The CDR3 DNA is TGTGCCAGCAGCCAACCGGGACTAGCGGGGGACGAGACCCAGTACTTC.

CDR3 nucleotides: TGTGCCAGCAGCTTGGGGGGCGCAGGGTTCAATGAGCAGTTCTTC. Its translation: CASSLGGAGFNEQFF. The chain joins TRBV7-9 to TRBJ2-1; the D call may be TRBD1 or TRBD2 (6 bases each). The CDR3 spans 15 residues. CDR1 and CDR2 (germline): SEHNR, FQNEAQ (reference sequence). V shed 3 bases and J shed 6 bases, with 15 bases lying between them.

This clone was counted ten times or more. The chain carries TRBV7-2 and TRBJ1-5; 9 positions agree with TRBD1. V dropped 4 bases and J dropped 2; count of bases not matched to a gene: 3. This CDR3 has 15 residues. Germline CDR1 reads SGHTA; CDR2 reads FQGNSA. Here the CDR3 reads CASSSGQGRNQPQHF. Here the CDR3 DNA reads TGTGCCAGCAGCTCGGGACAGGGCCGCAATCAGCCCCAGCATTTT.

The J gene is TRBJ2-1, the V gene TRBV6-6; weak D call: TRBD2 (6 bases). The CDR3 totals 12 residues. V lost 1 base to trimming and J lost 10 bases, with 8 bases between them. The germline V gene encodes CDR1 MNHNY and CDR2 SVGAGI (reference sequence). CDR3 region: CASSYWSGEQFF. The CDR3 region has the DNA TGTGCCAGCAGTTACTGGAGCGGGGAGCAGTTCTTC.

The CDR3: CASSQDGYMRLAGAANFYEQFF. The CDR3 DNA is TGCGCCAGCAGCCAAGATGGATATATGAGACTAGCGGGGGCGGCTAATTTCTATGAGCAGTTCTTC. The chain couples TRBV4-1 to TRBJ2-1; 12 bases align to TRBD2. This CDR3 is built from 22 residues. Unmatched junction bases numbered 23, after V lost 0 bases and J lost 8 bases. CDR1 MGHRA and CDR2 YSYEKL come from the germline V gene.

The rearrangement uses TRBV29-1 and TRBJ2-1; D is uncertain. V lost 5 bases, J lost 7 bases, and 6 bases lay in between. The germline gives CDR1 SQVTM, CDR2 ANQGSEA. The CDR3 length is 10 residues. The DNA for the CDR3 is TGCAGCGTTAAACGGAATGAGCAGTTCTTC. Translating it yields CSVKRNEQFF.

CDR3 DNA: TGTGCCAGCAGCCGCCGACGACGATCTGGGTCCTACGAGCAGTACTTC. It translates to CASSRRRRSGSYEQYF. The rearrangement links TRBV3-1 (or the pseudogene TRBV3-2) to TRBJ2-7; no definite D call. V gave up 4 bases and J gave up 1 base, with 17 bases separating them. Germline values: CDR1 LGHDT, CDR2 YNNKEL (reference sequence). The length of the CDR3 is 16 residues.

The V and J genes are TRBV7-8 and TRBJ2-3; TRBD2 aligns across 7 bases. The germline V gene encodes CDR1 SGHVS and CDR2 FQNEAQ. There are 17 residues in the CDR3. V gave up 5 bases and J gave up 0 bases; unmatched junction bases: 11. As DNA, the CDR3 is TGTGCCAGCAGCCCCCGGTTGGCGCGGGGGAGCACAGATACGCAGTATTTT. Encoded protein: CASSPRLARGSTDTQYF. Full variable domain (remainder filled in from reference TRBV7-8 and TRBJ2-3): GAGVSQSPRYKVAKRGQDVALRCDPISGHVSLFWYQQALGQGPEFLTYFQNEAQLDKSGLPSDRFFAERPEGSVSTLKIQRTQQEDSAVYLCASSPRLARGSTDTQYFGPGTRLTVL.

On this clone itself: The same CDR3 arises from other DNA sequences in this sample as well. V usage is TRBV9 and J usage is TRBJ2-5; 10 bases match TRBD1. From germline, CDR1 is SGDLS and CDR2 YYNGEE. J gave up 4 bases and V 0 bases, and 6 bases lay outside the gene matches. The CDR3 is made up of 16 amino acids. The CDR3 nucleotides are TGTGCCAGCAGCGTAGGTGGGACAGGGGCGGGAGAGACCCAGTACTTC. It translates to CASSVGGTGAGETQYF.

The chain is built from TRBV12-3 or TRBV12-4 and TRBJ2-1; 8 bases line up with TRBD1. V lost 7 bases and J lost 4; bases outside the gene matches: 3. The CDR3 is 13 amino acids. The CDR3 sequence is CASTRQGYNEQFF. CDR3 nucleotide sequence: TGTGCCAGCACCAGACAGGGGTACAATGAGCAGTTCTTC.

The chain is built from TRBV4-2 and TRBJ1-2, with D uncertain. This CDR3 has 13 amino acids. V was clipped by 1 base and J by 3 bases, with 6 bases between them. CDR1 LGHNA and CDR2 YNFKEQ come from the germline V gene. DNA of the CDR3: TGTGCCAGCAGCCAAGTTAGGGACTATGGCTACACCTTC. It yields the protein CASSQVRDYGYTF.